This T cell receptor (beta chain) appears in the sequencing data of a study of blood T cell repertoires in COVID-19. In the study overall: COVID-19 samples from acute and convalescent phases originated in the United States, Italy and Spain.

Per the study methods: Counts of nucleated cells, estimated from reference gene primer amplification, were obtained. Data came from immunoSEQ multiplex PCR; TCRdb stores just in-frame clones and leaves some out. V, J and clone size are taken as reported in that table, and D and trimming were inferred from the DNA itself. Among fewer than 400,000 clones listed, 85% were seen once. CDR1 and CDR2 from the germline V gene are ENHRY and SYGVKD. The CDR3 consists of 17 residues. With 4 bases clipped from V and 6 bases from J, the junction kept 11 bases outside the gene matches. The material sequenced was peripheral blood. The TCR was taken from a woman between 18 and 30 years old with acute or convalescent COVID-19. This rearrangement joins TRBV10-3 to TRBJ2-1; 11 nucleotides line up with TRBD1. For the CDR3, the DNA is TGTGCCATCAGTGGGATACCGGGACAGGGGGAGATCAATGAGCAGTTCTTC. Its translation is CAISGIPGQGEINEQFF.